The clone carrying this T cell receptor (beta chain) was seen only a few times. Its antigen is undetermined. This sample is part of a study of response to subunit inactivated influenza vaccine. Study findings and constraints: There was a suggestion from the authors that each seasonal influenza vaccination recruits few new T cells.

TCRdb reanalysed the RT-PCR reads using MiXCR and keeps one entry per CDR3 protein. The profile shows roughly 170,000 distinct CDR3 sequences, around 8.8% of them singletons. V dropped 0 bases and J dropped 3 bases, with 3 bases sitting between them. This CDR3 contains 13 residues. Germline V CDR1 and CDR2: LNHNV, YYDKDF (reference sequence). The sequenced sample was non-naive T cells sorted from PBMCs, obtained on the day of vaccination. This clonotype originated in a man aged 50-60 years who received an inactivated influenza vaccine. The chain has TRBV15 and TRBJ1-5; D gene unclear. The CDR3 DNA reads TGTGCCACCAGCAGAGATCCCAATCAGCCCCAGCATTTT. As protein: CATSRDPNQPQHF.